This entry lists 5 T cell receptor beta chains sequenced from one sample in a study of cytomegalovirus exposure and HLA in healthy donors. The study ran its PCR with 60 Vbeta and 13 Jbeta primers. The protocol was immunoSEQ multiplex PCR, while the TCRdb copy is restricted to in-frame clones and leaves out a portion. Of about 100,000 clones listed, about 70% are singletons. The sample comprised PBMCs. The receptors here all came from a man between 50 and 59 years old in good health and CMV-seropositive.

The chain joins TRBV5-1 to TRBJ1-4; no clear D. Between the trimmed V and J ends, which lost 2 bases and 8 bases, there was a span of 13 bases. The CDR3 length is 14 residues. In germline, CDR1 is SGHRS, CDR2 YFSETQ. The CDR3 nucleotides read TGCGCCAGCAGCTTACGGAGCCCCTGGGAAAAACTGTTTTTT. It codes for CASSLRSPWEKLFF.

The chain joins TRBV18 to TRBJ2-1; D ambiguous. Germline assignment: CDR1 KGHSH and CDR2 LQKENI. The CDR3 contains 12 residues. With 3 bases removed from V and 6 bases from J, the gap between germline ends came to 6 bases. CDR3 loop: CASSPDFNEQFF. CDR3 sequence (DNA): TGTGCCAGCTCACCCGACTTCAATGAGCAGTTCTTC. Full variable domain (outside the CDR3, taken from reference TRBV18 and TRBJ2-1): NAGVMQNPRHLVRRRGQEARLRCSPMKGHSHVYWYRQLPEEGLKFMVYLQKENIIDESGMPKERFSAEFPKEGPSILRIQQVVRGDSAAYFCASSPDFNEQFFGPGTRLTVL.

The chain employs TRBV7-8 and TRBJ2-5; possibly TRBD2 for D (7 bases). V was shortened by 5 bases and J by 5 bases, with 18 bases between the two germline ends. The CDR3 extends over 15 amino acids. The germline V gene encodes CDR1 SGHVS and CDR2 FQNEAQ. In DNA form, the CDR3 reads TGTGCCAGCAGCCAACAAGGGGGGGGGCGGGAGACCCAGTACTTC. Encoded protein: CASSQQGGGRETQYF.

The chain joins TRBV5-6 to TRBJ1-2; 7 bases agree with TRBD1. J lost 6 bases, V lost 1 base, and 6 bases had no gene match. The germline gives CDR1 SGHDT, CDR2 YYEEEE. CDR3 length: 14 residues. The DNA for the CDR3 is TGTGCCAGCAGCTTGAACGACAGGGCGAATGGCTACACCTTC. It encodes CASSLNDRANGYTF.

The chain has TRBV6-1 and TRBJ2-2; the D is unclear. Trimming took 1 base from V and 6 from J, leaving 6 bases between them. Looked up from germline, CDR1 is MNHNS and CDR2 is SASEGT. The CDR3 loop spans 13 amino acids. The CDR3 nucleotides read TGTGCCAGCAGTGAAGGCGTCCCCGGGGAGCTGTTTTTT. This sequence encodes CASSEGVPGELFF.